The rows below give T cell receptor beta chains drawn from one sample of a study of technical replicates of blood from several donors. Measured with immunoSEQ multiplex PCR; TCRdb has only the in-frame clones, and not every one. The data show about 16,000 clones, about 83% seen once. The source material was PBMCs. The receptors here all came from a human donor in good health. The CDR3 runs from the conserved cysteine through the conserved F or W. D genes are given only for firm matches.

d_gene	v_gene	j_gene	CDR3aa
TRBD2	TRBV7-7	TRBJ2-1	CASSLGLASYNEQFF
-	TRBV19	TRBJ2-2	CASSPRSTGGPRTGELFF
TRBD2	TRBV4-1	TRBJ2-1	CASSQDFKSEGLAGGRGNEQFF
TRBD1	TRBV25-1	TRBJ1-2	CASNSPSTGGAQDYGYTF
TRBD2	TRBV7-2	TRBJ2-3	CASSFVGREEADTQYF
-	TRBV9	TRBJ2-5	CASSVGGQETQYF
TRBD2	TRBV5-1	TRBJ2-2	CASSSGGETGELFF
-	TRBV18	TRBJ2-1	CASSVTEFSYNEQFF
TRBD1	TRBV27	TRBJ2-7	CASSRDRAYEQYF
-	TRBV7-3	TRBJ1-2	CASSRLEGYGYTF
TRBD1	TRBV7-9	TRBJ2-1	CAGQPWTGRARGGHNEQFF
TRBD2	TRBV5-8	TRBJ2-2	CASSFRLAGSNTGELFF
-	TRBV28	TRBJ1-5	CASSSQGGINQPQHF
TRBD1	TRBV5-1	TRBJ2-1	CASSQGQGSEKQFF
TRBD2	TRBV27	TRBJ2-1	CASNGGSSYNEQFF
-	TRBV19	TRBJ1-1	CASSVETGANTEAFF
TRBD2	TRBV11-3	TRBJ2-1	CASSQEGLAGVYNEQFF
TRBD2	TRBV19	TRBJ2-2	CASSSGEAGAVGELFF
TRBD2	TRBV20-1	TRBJ2-7	CSGREGYEQYF
-	TRBV19	TRBJ1-1	CASSIRAEAFF
-	TRBV21-1	TRBJ1-2	CASSKLPTGSYGYTF
-	TRBV2	TRBJ2-5	CASSEAGVRETQYF
-	TRBV18	TRBJ2-2	CASSPVWGQANTGELFF
TRBD2	TRBV7-8	TRBJ2-1	CASSSRTSGSKDEQFF
-	TRBV6-1	TRBJ2-1	CASSALANPYNEQFF
TRBD1	TRBV23-1	TRBJ2-7	CASSLLQGTLYEQYF
TRBD1	TRBV5-1	TRBJ2-5	CASSGAVQGQETQYF
TRBD1	TRBV2	TRBJ2-7	CASRAGTGEIEQYF
-	TRBV5-5	TRBJ2-7	CASSWVAEMNEQYF
TRBD2	TRBV5-4	TRBJ2-3	CASSSPSGGTDTQYF
TRBD1	TRBV6-1	TRBJ2-5	CASEDRAQETQYF
-	TRBV5-1	TRBJ2-7	CASSFDIGGGTYEQYF
TRBD2	TRBV9	TRBJ2-1	CASSVGTSGSFNEQFF
-	TRBV9	TRBJ1-4	CASSSGWDEKLFF
-	TRBV15	TRBJ2-1	CATSRAGLNYNEQFF
-	TRBV6-6	TRBJ2-4	CASSYGAGVAKNIQYF
TRBD2	TRBV14	TRBJ2-5	CASSRPPGLAGSETQYF
TRBD2	TRBV5-1	TRBJ2-3	CASSLGLAGTDTQYF
TRBD2	TRBV30	TRBJ2-3	CAWMTSGSPDTQYF
TRBD2	TRBV18	TRBJ2-7	CASRGEGSEQYF
TRBD2	TRBV7-6	TRBJ2-1	CASSLGASGPYNEQFF
-	TRBV6-1	TRBJ2-1	CASSEPPYNEQFF
-	TRBV7-8	TRBJ1-2	CASSLHPLGGGYTF